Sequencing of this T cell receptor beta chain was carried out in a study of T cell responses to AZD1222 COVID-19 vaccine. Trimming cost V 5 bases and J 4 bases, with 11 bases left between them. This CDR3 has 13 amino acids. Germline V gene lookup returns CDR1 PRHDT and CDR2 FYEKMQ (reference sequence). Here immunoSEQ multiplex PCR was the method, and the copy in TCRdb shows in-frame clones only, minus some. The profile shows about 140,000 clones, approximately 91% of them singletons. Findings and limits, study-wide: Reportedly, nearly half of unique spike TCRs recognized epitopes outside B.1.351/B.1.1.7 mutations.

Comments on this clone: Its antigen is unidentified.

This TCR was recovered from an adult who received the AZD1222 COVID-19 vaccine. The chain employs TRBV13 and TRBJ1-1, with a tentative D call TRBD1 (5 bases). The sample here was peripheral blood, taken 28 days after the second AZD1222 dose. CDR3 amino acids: CASSPDSATEAFF. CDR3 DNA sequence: TGTGCCAGCAGCCCCGACAGCGCCACTGAAGCTTTCTTT.